This TCR beta chain is drawn from a study of blood T cell repertoires in COVID-19. Across the study: The origin of the acute and convalescent COVID-19 samples was the United States, Italy and Spain. PBMCs, B-cell-depleted T cells, or T cells were the source of the cDNA or gDNA that made up the material.

This CDR3 comprises 13 residues. CDR1 SGHNT and CDR2 YENEEA come from the germline V gene. The junction had 2 bases not matched to a gene; V was cut back by 5 bases and J by 5 bases. The table lists this clone with a count of one. As processed by the authors: Quantification of nucleated cells was approximated via reference gene primer amplification. Assay used: immunoSEQ multiplex PCR; TCRdb lists only in-frame clones, some missing. V and J calls and clone size follow that table, whereas D and trimming were derived from the DNA. The table has roughly 70,000 clones, over 60% seen once. Material for sequencing was peripheral blood. The chain has TRBV11-3 and TRBJ2-5, with 10 bases fitting TRBD2. This TCR came from a man aged 55 to 69 with COVID-19, enrolled during active disease. The CDR3: CASSLGLAETQYF. Here the CDR3 DNA reads TGTGCCAGCAGCCTGGGACTAGCGGAGACCCAGTACTTC.